The sequence of this TCR beta chain was determined in a study of cytomegalovirus exposure and HLA in healthy donors. Points from the study as a whole: Earlier results showed most TCR beta V segments being productive about 87% or about 30% of the time.

The CDR3 length is 15 residues. The germline V and J ends were trimmed by 4 bases and 5 bases, with 17 bases remaining between them. The germline gives CDR1 SGHDN, CDR2 FVKESK. PCR primers comprised 60 Vbeta and 13 Jbeta primers. This table comes from immunoSEQ multiplex PCR, and its TCRdb copy is limited to in-frame clones, with some not included. The table records some 120,000 clones, 80% of them present only once. There are a few counts of this clone. Its specificity is unknown. The chain combines TRBV14 with TRBJ1-1; tentatively, D is TRBD1 (6 bases). The clonotype was recovered from a man younger than 45 in good health and CMV-seronegative. Sequencing was carried out using PBMCs. CDR3 region: CASSRTTGLVTEAFF. The CDR3 DNA reads as TGTGCCAGCAGCCGTACAACAGGGCTTGTTACTGAAGCTTTCTTT.